These T cell receptor beta chains were read from a single sample in a study of molecular identifiers for immune sequencing clone quantification. TCRdb reprocessed the PCR reads with MiXCR, giving one entry per CDR3 protein. The sample has a few hundred thousand distinct CDR3 sequences, about 25% seen once. Sequenced: naive CD8+ T cells from blood, with Jurkat cell RNA spiked in. The receptors derive from a human donor in good health. Some libraries in this study had Jurkat cell RNA spiked in. Each CDR3 is given with its conserved first and last residue. The order of the fields is V gene, clone size, J gene, D gene, CDR3 DNA, CDR3 protein. The D gene is left open where the match is weak. Clone size is shown for a subset of rows, as once, few, many or a class of expanded clone.

v_call: TRBV27
clone_size: few
j_call: TRBJ1-2
d_call: -
cdr3_nt: TGTGCCAGCAGCTCCCTGGGGGGGTCTGGAAACTATGGCTACACCTTC
cdr3_aa: CASSSLGGSGNYGYTF

v_call: TRBV7-9
clone_size: few
j_call: TRBJ1-4
d_call: -
cdr3_nt: TGTGCCAGCAGCTTAGGCCTGGGCGAAAAACTGTTTTTT
cdr3_aa: CASSLGLGEKLFF

v_call: TRBV19
clone_size: -
j_call: TRBJ1-5
d_call: TRBD1
cdr3_nt: TGTGCCAGACTCGCCGGGACAGGGAATTGTCCTAAGGGTCAGCCCCAGCATTTT
cdr3_aa: CARLAGTGNCPKGQPQHF

v_call: TRBV7-2
clone_size: -
j_call: TRBJ1-1
d_call: -
cdr3_nt: TGTGCCCGCACCGACAACGCGCTGGGAATGAACCCTGAAGCTTTCTTT
cdr3_aa: CARTDNALGMNPEAFF

v_call: TRBV19
clone_size: -
j_call: TRBJ2-3
d_call: -
cdr3_nt: TGTGCCAGTAGTAACCGGGACAGCACAGATACGCAGTATTTT
cdr3_aa: CASSNRDSTDTQYF

v_call: TRBV12-3/TRBV12-4
clone_size: many
j_call: TRBJ1-1
d_call: TRBD1
cdr3_nt: TGTGCCAGCACCAACTTGACAGGGGTGGACACTGAAGCTTTCTTT
cdr3_aa: CASTNLTGVDTEAFF

v_call: TRBV27
clone_size: few
j_call: TRBJ2-3
d_call: -
cdr3_nt: TGTGCCAGCAGTTTCCGTACCTGGGGCACAGATACGCAGTATTTT
cdr3_aa: CASSFRTWGTDTQYF

v_call: TRBV19
clone_size: -
j_call: TRBJ1-2
d_call: TRBD1
cdr3_nt: TGTGCCAGTAGAGGACAGGGGACCCGACCCGGAGCTTTTGGCTACACCTTC
cdr3_aa: CASRGQGTRPGAFGYTF

v_call: TRBV19
clone_size: -
j_call: TRBJ1-1
d_call: -
cdr3_nt: TGTGCCAGTAGTATAAATCACGGAGTGAACACTGAAGCTTTCTTT
cdr3_aa: CASSINHGVNTEAFF

v_call: TRBV27
clone_size: -
j_call: TRBJ2-2
d_call: -
cdr3_nt: TGTGCCACGGAGGCGTACACCGGGGAGCTGTTTTTT
cdr3_aa: CATEAYTGELFF